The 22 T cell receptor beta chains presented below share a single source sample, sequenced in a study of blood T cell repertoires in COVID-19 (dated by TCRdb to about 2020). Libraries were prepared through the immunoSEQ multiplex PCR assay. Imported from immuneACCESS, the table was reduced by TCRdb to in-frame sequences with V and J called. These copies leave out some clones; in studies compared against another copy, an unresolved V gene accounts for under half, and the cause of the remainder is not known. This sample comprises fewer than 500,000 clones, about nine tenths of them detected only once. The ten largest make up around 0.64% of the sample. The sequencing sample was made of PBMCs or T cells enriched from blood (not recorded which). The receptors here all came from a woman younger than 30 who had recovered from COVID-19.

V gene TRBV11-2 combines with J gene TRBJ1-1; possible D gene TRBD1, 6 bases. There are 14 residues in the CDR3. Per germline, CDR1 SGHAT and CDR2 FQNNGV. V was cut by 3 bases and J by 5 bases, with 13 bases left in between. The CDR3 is CASSFSRGGTEAFF. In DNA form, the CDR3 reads TGTGCCAGCAGCTTTTCCAGGGGAGGGACTGAAGCTTTCTTT.

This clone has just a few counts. The CDR3 sequence is CASSGWDRDEQYF. Here the CDR3 DNA reads TGCGCCAGCTCAGGTTGGGACAGGGACGAGCAGTACTTC. The chain is built from TRBV4-1 and TRBJ2-7; 9 nucleotides match TRBD1. Looked up from germline, CDR1 is MGHRA and CDR2 is YSYEKL. V was pared by 8 bases and J by 5 bases, with 7 bases of the junction left unmatched. CDR3 size: 13 residues.

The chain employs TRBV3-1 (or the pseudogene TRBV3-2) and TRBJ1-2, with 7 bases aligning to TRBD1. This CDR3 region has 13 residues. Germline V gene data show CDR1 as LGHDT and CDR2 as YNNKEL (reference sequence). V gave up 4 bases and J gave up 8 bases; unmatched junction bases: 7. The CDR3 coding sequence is TGTGCCAGCAGCCTTTCAGGGGGAGGCGGCTACACCTTC. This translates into CASSLSGGGGYTF.

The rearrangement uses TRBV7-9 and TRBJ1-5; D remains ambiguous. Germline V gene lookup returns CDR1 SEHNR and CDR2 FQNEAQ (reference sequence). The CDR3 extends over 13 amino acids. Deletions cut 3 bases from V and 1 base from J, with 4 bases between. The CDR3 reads CASSLESNQPQHF. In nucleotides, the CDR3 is TGTGCCAGCAGCTTGGAGAGCAATCAGCCCCAGCATTTT.

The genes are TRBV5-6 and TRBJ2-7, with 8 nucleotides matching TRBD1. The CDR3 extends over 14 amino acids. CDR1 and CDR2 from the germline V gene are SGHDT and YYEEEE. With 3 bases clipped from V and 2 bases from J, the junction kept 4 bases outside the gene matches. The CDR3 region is CASSSRTGPYEQYF. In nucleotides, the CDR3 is TGTGCCAGCAGCTCAAGGACAGGGCCCTACGAGCAGTACTTC. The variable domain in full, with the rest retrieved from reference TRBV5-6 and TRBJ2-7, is DAGVTQSPTHLIKTRGQQVTLRCSPKSGHDTVSWYQQALGQGPQFIFQYYEEEERQRGNFPDRFSGHQFPNYSSELNVNALLLGDSALYLCASSSRTGPYEQYFGPGTRLTVT.

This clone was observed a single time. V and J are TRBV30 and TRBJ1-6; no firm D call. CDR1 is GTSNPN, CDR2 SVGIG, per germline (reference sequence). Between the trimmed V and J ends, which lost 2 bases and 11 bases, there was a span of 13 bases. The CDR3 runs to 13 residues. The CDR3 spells CAWSKERDTPLHF. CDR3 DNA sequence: TGTGCCTGGAGTAAGGAACGTGACACACCCCTCCACTTT.

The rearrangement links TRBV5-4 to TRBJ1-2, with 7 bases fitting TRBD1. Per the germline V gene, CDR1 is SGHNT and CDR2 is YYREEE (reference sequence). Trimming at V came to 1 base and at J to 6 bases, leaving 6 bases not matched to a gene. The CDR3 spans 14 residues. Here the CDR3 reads CASSLQGVGNGYTF. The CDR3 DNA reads TGTGCCAGCAGCTTGCAGGGGGTCGGGAATGGCTACACCTTC. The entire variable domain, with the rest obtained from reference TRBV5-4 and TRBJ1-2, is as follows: ETGVTQSPTHLIKTRGQQVTLRCSSQSGHNTVSWYQQALGQGPQFIFQYYREEENGRGNFPPRFSGLQFPNYSSELNVNALELDDSALYLCASSLQGVGNGYTFGSGTRLTVV.

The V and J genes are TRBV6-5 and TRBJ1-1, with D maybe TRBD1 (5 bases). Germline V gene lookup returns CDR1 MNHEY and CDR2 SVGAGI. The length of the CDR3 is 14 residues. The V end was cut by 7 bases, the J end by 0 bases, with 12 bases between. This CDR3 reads CASMGGAMNTEAFF. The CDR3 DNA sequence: TGTGCCAGCATGGGAGGGGCTATGAACACTGAAGCTTTCTTT.

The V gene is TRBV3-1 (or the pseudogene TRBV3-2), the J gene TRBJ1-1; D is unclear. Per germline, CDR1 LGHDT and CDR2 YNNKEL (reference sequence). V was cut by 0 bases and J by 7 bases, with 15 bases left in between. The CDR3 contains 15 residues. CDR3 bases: TGTGCCAGCAGCCAAGAAGGCGGTGCGAAGATTGAAGCTTTCTTT. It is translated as CASSQEGGAKIEAFF.

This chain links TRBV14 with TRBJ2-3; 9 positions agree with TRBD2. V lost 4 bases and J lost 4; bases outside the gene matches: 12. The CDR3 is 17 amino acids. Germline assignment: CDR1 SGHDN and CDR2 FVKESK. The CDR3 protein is CASSPRRGGGAADTQYF. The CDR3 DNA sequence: TGTGCCAGCAGCCCTCGGCGGGGCGGGGGGGCGGCAGATACGCAGTATTTT.

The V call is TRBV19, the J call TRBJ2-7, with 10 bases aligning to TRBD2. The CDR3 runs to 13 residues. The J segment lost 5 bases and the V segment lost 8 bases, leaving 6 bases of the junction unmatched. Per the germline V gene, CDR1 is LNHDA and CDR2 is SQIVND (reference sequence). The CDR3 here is CASSLAGVDEQYF. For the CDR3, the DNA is TGTGCCAGTTCCCTAGCGGGGGTCGACGAGCAGTACTTC.

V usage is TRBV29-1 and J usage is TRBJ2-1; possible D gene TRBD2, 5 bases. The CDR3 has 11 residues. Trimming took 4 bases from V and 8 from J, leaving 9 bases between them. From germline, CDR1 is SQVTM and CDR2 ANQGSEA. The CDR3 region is CSVVRLHEQFF. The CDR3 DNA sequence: TGCAGCGTTGTGAGACTACATGAGCAGTTCTTC.

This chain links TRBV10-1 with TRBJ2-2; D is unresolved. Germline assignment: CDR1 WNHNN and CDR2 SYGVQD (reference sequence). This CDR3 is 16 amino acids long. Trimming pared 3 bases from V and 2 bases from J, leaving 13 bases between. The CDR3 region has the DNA TGCGCCAGCAGTGAATCCCGCAGACTTAACACCGGGGAGCTGTTTTTT. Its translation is CASSESRRLNTGELFF.

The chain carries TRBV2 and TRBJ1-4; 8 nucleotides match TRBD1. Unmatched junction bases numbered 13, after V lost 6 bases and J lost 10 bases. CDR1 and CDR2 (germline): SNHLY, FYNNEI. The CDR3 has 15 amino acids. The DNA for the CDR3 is TGTGCCAGCAGCGAATCGACAGGGGACGAAGGAAAACTGTTTTTT. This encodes CASSESTGDEGKLFF.

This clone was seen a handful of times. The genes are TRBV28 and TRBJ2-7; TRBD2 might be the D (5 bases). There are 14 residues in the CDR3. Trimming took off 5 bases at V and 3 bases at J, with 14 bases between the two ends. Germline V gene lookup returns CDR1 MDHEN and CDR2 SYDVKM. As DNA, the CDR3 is TGTGCCAGCAGTAACGGAGCGGCAGTCTACGAGCAGTACTTC. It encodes CASSNGAAVYEQYF.

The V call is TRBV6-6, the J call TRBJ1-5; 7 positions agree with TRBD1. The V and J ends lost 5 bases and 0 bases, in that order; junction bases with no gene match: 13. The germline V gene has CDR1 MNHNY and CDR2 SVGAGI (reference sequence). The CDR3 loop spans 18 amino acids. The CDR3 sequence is CASSPRQGWEDSNQPQHF. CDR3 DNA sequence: TGTGCCAGCAGTCCACGACAGGGCTGGGAAGATAGCAATCAGCCCCAGCATTTT.

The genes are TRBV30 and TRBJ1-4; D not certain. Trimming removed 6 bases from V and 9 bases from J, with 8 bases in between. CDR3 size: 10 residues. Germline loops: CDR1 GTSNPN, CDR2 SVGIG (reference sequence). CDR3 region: CACPGKKLFF. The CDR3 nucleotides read TGTGCCTGCCCCGGGAAAAAACTGTTTTTT. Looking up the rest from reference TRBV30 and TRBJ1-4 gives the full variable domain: SQTIHQWPATLVQPVGSPLSLECTVEGTSNPNLYWYRQAAGRGLQLLFYSVGIGQISSEVPQNLSASRPQDRQFILSSKKLLLSDSGFYLCACPGKKLFFGSGTQLSVL.

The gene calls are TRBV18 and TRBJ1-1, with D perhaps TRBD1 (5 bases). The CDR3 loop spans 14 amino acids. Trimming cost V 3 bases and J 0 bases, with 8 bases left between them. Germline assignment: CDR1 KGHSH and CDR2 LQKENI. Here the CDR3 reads CASSPGRVNTEAFF. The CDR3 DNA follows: TGTGCCAGCTCACCTGGCAGGGTGAACACTGAAGCTTTCTTT.

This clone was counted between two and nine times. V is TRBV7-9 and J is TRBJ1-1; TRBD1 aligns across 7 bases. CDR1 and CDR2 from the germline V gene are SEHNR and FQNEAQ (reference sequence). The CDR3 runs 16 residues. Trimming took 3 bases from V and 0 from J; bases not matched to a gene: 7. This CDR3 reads CASSFNPGQMNTEAFF. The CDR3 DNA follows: TGTGCCAGCAGCTTTAATCCGGGACAGATGAACACTGAAGCTTTCTTT.

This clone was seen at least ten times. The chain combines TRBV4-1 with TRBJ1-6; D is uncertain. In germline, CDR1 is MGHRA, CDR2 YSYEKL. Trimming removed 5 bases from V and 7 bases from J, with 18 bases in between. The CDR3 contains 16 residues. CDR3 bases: TGCGCCAGCAGCGCAGTCCTCATCGCGGGGAATTCACCCCTCCACTTT. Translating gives CASSAVLIAGNSPLHF.

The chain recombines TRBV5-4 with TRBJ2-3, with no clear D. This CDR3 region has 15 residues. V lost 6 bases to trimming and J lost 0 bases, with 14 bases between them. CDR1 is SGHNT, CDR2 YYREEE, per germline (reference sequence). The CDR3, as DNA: TGTGCCAGCACCGACCTAGACGGTAGCACAGATACGCAGTATTTT. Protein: CASTDLDGSTDTQYF.

The CDR3 DNA is TGTGCCAGCTCACGACCGGCGGGACAGGGTTTTTCACCCCTCCACTTT. Translated: CASSRPAGQGFSPLHF. The chain employs TRBV18 and TRBJ1-6; TRBD1 aligns across 9 bases. The junction had 10 bases not matched to a gene; V was cut back by 4 bases and J by 9 bases. This CDR3 is built from 16 residues. Germline V CDR1 and CDR2: KGHSH, LQKENI. The full variable domain, completed using reference TRBV18 and TRBJ1-6, is NAGVMQNPRHLVRRRGQEARLRCSPMKGHSHVYWYRQLPEEGLKFMVYLQKENIIDESGMPKERFSAEFPKEGPSILRIQQVVRGDSAAYFCASSRPAGQGFSPLHFGNGTRLTVT.